This TCR beta chain was recorded in a study of CD8 T cells in ankylosing spondylitis. Study-wide findings and caveats: In ankylosing spondylitis blood, a motif of fewer than 10 highly homologous TCR beta variants appeared characteristic. Disease-linked clones were CD8+ and relatively rare in peripheral blood. Within matched ankylosing spondylitis synovial fluid, disease-linked clones were reportedly significantly enriched.

TCRdb re-called the 5' RACE reads with MiXCR, one entry per CDR3 protein. Here the sample spans some 150,000 distinct CDR3 sequences, over 10% being singletons. The CDR3 has 14 residues. Germline V gives CDR1 LGHDT, CDR2 YNNKEL (reference sequence). Trimming shortened V by 1 base and J by 7 bases, and 11 bases separated the two germline ends. This clonotype was observed many times. Its antigen is as yet unknown. The TCR originated in a female donor with ankylosing spondylitis or in good health (not recorded which). The gene calls are TRBV3-1 and TRBJ2-1, with no clear D. Sequencing used blood, either unsorted or a sorted T cell fraction (not recorded which). The CDR3: CASSQGGRRNEQFF. CDR3 nucleotide sequence: TGTGCCAGCAGCCAAGGGGGTCGGCGGAATGAGCAGTTCTTC.